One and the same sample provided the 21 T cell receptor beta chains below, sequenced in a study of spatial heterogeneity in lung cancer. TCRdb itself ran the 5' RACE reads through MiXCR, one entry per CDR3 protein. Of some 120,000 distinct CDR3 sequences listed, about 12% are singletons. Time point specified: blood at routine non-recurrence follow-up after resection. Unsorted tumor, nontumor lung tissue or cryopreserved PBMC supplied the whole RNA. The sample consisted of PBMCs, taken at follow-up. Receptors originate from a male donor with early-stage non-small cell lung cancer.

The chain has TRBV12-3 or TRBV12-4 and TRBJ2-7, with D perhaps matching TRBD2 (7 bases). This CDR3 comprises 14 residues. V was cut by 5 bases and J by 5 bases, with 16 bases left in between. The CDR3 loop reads CASSPAGGPHEQYF. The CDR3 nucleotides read TGTGCCAGCAGTCCCGCCGGGGGGCCCCACGAGCAGTACTTC.

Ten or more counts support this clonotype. The CDR3: CASSQEDRVRNYGYTF. DNA for the CDR3: TGTGCCAGCAGCCAAGAAGACAGGGTCAGGAACTATGGCTACACCTTC. The chain recombines TRBV14 with TRBJ1-2; 7 nucleotides align to TRBD1. The CDR3 length is 16 residues. Looked up from germline, CDR1 is SGHDN and CDR2 is FVKESK. V dropped 0 bases and J dropped 2; count of bases not matched to a gene: 6.

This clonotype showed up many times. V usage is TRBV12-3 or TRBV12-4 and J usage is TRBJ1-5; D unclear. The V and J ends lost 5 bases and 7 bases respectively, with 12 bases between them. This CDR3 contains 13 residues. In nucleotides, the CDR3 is TGTGCCAGCAGTCCGGGCTTCAACCAGCCCCAGCATTTT. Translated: CASSPGFNQPQHF.

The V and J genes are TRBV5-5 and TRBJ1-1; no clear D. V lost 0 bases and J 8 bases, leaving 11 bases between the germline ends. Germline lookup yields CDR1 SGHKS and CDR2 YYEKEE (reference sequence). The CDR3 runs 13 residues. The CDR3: CASSLGELTEAFF. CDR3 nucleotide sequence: TGTGCCAGCAGCTTGGGAGAACTGACGGAAGCTTTCTTT.

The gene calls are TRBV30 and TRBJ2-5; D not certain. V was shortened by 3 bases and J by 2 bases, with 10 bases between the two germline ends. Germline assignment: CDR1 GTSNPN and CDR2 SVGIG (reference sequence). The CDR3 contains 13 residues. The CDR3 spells CAWSPGLQETQYF. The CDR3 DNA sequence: TGTGCCTGGAGCCCGGGTCTACAAGAGACCCAGTACTTC.

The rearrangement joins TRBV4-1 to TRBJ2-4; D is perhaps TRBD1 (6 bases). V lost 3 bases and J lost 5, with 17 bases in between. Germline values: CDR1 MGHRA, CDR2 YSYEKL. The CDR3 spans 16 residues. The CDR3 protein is CASSQLWPGVENIQYF. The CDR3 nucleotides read TGCGCCAGCAGCCAGTTGTGGCCAGGGGTCGAAAACATTCAGTACTTC.

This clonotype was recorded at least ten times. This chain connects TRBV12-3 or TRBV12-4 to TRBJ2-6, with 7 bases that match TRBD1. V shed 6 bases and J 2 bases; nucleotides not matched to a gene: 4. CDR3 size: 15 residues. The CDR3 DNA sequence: TGTGCCAGCAGCAACGACAGGGCTGGGGCCAACGTCCTGACTTTC. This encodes CASSNDRAGANVLTF.

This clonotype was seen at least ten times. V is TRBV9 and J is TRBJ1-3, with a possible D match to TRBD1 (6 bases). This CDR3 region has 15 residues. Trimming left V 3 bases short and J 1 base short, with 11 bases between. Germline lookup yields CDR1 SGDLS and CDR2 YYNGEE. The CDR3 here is CASSASGTSGNTIYF. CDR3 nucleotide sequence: TGTGCCAGCAGCGCCTCCGGGACATCTGGAAACACCATATATTTT.

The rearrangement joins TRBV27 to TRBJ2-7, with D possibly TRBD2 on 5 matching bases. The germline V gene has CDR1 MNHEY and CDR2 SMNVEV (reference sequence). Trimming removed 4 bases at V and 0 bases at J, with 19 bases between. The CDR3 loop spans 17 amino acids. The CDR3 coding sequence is TGTGCCAGCAGTTCCCGAAAATTCTCGGGAAGCTCCTACGAGCAGTACTTC. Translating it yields CASSSRKFSGSSYEQYF.

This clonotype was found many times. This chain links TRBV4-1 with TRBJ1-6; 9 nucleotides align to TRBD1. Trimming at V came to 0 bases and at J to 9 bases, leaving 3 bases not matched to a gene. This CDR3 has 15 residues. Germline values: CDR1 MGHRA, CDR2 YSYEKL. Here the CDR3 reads CASSQEGDRVSPLHF. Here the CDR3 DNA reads TGCGCCAGCAGCCAAGAAGGGGACAGGGTTTCACCCCTCCACTTT.

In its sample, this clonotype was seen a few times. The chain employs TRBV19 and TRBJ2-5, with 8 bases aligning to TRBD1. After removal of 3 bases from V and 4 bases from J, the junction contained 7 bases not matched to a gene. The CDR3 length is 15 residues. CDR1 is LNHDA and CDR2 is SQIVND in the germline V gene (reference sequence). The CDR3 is CASSMGDRRTETQYF. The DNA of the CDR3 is TGTGCCAGTAGTATGGGGGACAGGCGAACAGAGACCCAGTACTTC.

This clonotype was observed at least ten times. CDR3 nucleotides: TGCGCCAGCAGCCAAGAACCAGGTTTCTCCTACGAGCAGTACTTC. This sequence encodes CASSQEPGFSYEQYF. V and J are TRBV4-1 and TRBJ2-7; D not certain. The CDR3 has 15 amino acids. V was pared by 0 bases and J by 0 bases, with 9 bases between. Per the germline V gene, CDR1 is MGHRA and CDR2 is YSYEKL.

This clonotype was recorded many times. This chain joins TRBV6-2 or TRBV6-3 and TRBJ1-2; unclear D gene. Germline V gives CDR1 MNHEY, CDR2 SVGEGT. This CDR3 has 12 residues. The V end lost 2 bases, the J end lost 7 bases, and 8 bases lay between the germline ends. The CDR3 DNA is TGTGCCAGCAGTTACGAGGTTCGTGGCTACACCTTC. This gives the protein CASSYEVRGYTF.

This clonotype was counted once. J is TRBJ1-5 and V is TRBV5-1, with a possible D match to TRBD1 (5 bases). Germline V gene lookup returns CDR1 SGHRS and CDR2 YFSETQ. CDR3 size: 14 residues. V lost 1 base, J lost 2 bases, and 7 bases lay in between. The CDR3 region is CASSLSGGNQPQHF. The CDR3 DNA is TGCGCCAGCAGCTTGTCGGGGGGCAATCAGCCCCAGCATTTT.

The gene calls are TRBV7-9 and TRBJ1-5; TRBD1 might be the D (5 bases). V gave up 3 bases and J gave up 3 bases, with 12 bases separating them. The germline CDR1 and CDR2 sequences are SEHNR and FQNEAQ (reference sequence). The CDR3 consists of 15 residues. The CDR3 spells CASSFMGGANQPQHF. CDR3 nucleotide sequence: TGTGCCAGCAGCTTTATGGGCGGGGCCAATCAGCCCCAGCATTTT.

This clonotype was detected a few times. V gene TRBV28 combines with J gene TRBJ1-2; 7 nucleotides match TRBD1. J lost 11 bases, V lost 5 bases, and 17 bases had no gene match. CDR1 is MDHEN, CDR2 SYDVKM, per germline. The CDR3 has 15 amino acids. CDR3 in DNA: TGTGCCAGCAGTCTAGGAGGACAGGCCACCTCGCGGTACACCTTC. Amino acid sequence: CASSLGGQATSRYTF.

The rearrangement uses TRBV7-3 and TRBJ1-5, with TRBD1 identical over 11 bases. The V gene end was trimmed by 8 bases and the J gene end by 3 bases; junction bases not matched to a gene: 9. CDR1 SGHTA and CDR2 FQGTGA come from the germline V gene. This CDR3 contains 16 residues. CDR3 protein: CASGTGDRGTNQPQHF. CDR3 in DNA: TGTGCCAGCGGCACTGGGGACAGGGGGACCAATCAGCCCCAGCATTTT.

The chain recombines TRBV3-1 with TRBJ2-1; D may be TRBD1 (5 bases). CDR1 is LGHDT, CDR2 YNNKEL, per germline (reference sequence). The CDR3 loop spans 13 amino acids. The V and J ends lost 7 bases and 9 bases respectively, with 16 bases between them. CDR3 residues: CASTRAGSSEQFF. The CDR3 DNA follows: TGTGCCAGCACCAGGGCAGGTTCGAGTGAGCAGTTCTTC.

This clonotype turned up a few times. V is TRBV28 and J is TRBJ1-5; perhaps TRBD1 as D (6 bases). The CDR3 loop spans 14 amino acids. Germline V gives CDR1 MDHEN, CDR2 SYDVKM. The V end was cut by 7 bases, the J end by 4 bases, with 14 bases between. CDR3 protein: CASIGDTPNQPQHF. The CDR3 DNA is TGTGCCAGCATTGGGGACACTCCTAATCAGCCCCAGCATTTT.

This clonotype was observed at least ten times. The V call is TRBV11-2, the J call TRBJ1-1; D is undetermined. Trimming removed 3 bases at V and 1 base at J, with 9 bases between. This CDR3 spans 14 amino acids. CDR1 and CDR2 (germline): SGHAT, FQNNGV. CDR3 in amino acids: CASSFGLRNTEAFF. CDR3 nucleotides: TGTGCCAGCAGCTTTGGCTTGCGGAACACTGAAGCTTTCTTT.

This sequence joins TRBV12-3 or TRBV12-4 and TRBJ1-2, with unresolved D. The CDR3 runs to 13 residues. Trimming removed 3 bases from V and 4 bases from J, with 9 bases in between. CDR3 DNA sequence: TGTGCCAGCAGTTTCGACATCAGCTATGGCTACACCTTC. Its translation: CASSFDISYGYTF.